The sequence of this TCR beta chain was determined in a study of T cell responses to AZD1222 COVID-19 vaccine (dated by TCRdb to 2020 to 2023). As for the study more broadly: A total of just over 230 trial participants underwent TCR sequencing, of whom under 220 had received two doses of AZD1222 and some 25 had received two doses of the MenACWY control vaccine. Enrollment into the trials was organized by age into subgroups of 18-55, 56-69 and 70-plus years, and those subgroups contained roughly 140, 27 and 60 TCR-sequenced participants, respectively. What the research found in general, with its limitations: After two AZD1222 doses, both the breadth and the depth of spike-specific TCRs were significantly higher than at day 0 and than in MenACWY recipients. Reportedly, almost half of the unique spike-specific TCRs recognized epitopes lying outside the regions that are mutated in the B.1.351 and B.1.1.7 variants. The whole spike protein was spanned by vaccine-associated CD4 TCRs, and dominant responses were seen in regions 160-218 and 743-854. Most participants were white British and females outnumbered males, and the authors suggested that clonal diversity may have been underestimated. In the small 56-69-year group, the increase in depth fell short of significance, most likely because of low power. Conclusions about previously exposed vaccinees are limited, since just five or six AZD1222 recipients were seropositive for SARS-CoV-2 at baseline. No day 14 peak-response samples were available, so repertoires were characterized only after the peak T cell response.

The time point label here, explained by the study, means: about 28 days (+/-7) after the second vaccine dose. AZD1222 recipients given second doses at about 4 weeks or at about 12 weeks were pooled, since spike-specific TCR depth and breadth were not found to differ between the two schedules. Vaccinee samples came from UK trials COV001 and COV002, including a single-blind randomized controlled phase 2/3 trial of AZD1222 (ChAdOx1 nCoV-19) in healthy adults. For TCRbeta chain sequencing, PBMC samples from trial participants were taken at day 0 and at day 28 after the second dose. The CDR3 regions of human TCRbeta chains were analyzed by immunosequencing. Per the source publication's procedure: TCRs in the repertoires were compared against a reference library of SARS-CoV-2-specific TCRs that had been generated with the MIRA antigen-specificity platform. Breadth was defined as the fraction of unique TCRs that were SARS-CoV-2-associated. Depth was defined as the fraction of total T cells that were SARS-CoV-2-associated. Using the MIRA data, every spike-specific TCR was mapped to the spike region that the TCR reacted to and assigned to either a CD4 or a CD8 class. Log10-transformed breadth and depth values were compared by one-way ANOVA with Sidak's multiple comparisons tests. Not all clones reach the TCRdb copy of this immuneACCESS table, which keeps in-frame sequences only. Checked studies attribute under half of the gap to unresolved V genes and leave the rest unexplained. V and J calls and clone size follow that table, whereas D and trimming were derived from the DNA. Across this sample there are some 120,000 clones, with 85% to 95% seen only once. The ten largest clones take up about 1.6% of the sample.

This clone came up a few times. The clone's antigen remains unknown. No much larger clone is present one base from it, and per-base qualities are unavailable. In the germline V gene, CDR1 corresponds to KGHSH and CDR2 to LQKENI. Inclusive of the bounding cysteine and phenylalanine, the CDR3 is 16 residues long. This entry keeps only the CDR3 DNA: 48 bases, framed from base 1. Trimming takes 4 bases from V and 0 bases from J, and the germline ends sit 14 bases apart. Sequencing was performed on peripheral blood, taken 28 days after the second AZD1222 dose. This chain joins TRBV18 to TRBJ2-3; TRBD1 is a possible D gene, resting on 5 matching bases. The clonotype comes from an adult who received the AZD1222 COVID-19 vaccine. The DNA reads as follows: TGTGCCAGCTCACGAAGGCAGGGTACTAGCACAGATACGCAGTATTTT. Its protein is CASSRRQGTSTDTQYF.